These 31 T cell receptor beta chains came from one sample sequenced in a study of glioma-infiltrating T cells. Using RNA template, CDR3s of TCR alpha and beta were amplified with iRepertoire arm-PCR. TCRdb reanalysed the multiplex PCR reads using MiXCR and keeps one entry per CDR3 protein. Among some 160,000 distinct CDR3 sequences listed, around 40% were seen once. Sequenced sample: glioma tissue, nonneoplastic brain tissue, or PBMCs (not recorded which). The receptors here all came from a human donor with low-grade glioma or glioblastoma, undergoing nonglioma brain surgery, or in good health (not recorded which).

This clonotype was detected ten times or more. The CDR3 DNA sequence: TGTGCCAGTAGTCTACAGGGTTACACTGAAGCTTTCTTT. As protein: CASSLQGYTEAFF. The chain recombines TRBV19 with TRBJ1-1; TRBD1 is a possible D gene (6 bases). The CDR3 runs to 13 residues. Per the germline V gene, CDR1 is LNHDA and CDR2 is SQIVND (reference sequence). Between the trimmed V and J ends, which lost 5 bases and 3 bases, there was a span of 10 bases.

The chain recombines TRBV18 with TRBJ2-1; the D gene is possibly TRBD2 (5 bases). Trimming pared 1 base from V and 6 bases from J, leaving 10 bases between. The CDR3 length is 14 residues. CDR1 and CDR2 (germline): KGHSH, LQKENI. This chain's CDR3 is CASSPQAEANEQFF. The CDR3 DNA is TGTGCCAGCTCACCACAAGCGGAGGCCAATGAGCAGTTCTTC.

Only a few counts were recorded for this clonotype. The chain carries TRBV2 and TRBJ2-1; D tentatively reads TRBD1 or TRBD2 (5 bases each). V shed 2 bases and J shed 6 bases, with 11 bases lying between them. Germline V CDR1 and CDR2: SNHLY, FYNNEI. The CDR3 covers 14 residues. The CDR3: CASSEIRDPNEQFF. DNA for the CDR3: TGTGCCAGCAGTGAAATCCGGGACCCCAATGAGCAGTTCTTC.

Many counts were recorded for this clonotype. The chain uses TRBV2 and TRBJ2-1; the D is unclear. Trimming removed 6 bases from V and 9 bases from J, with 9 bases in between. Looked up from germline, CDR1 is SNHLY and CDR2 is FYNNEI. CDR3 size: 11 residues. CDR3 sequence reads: CASRVSLEQFF. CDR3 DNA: TGTGCCAGCAGAGTGAGCCTTGAGCAGTTCTTC.

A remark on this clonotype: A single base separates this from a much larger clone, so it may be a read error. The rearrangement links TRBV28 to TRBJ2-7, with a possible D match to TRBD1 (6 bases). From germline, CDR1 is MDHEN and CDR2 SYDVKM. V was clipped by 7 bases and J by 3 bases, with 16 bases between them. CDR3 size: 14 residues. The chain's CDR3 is CASKELEGHYEQYF. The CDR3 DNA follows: TGTGCCAGCAAGGAACTAGAGGGACACTACGAGCAGTACTTC.

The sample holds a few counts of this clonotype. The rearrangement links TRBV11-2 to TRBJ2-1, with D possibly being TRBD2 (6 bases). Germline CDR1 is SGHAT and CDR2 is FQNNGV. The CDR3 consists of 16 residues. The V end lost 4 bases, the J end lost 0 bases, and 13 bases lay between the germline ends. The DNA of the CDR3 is TGTGCCAGCAGCTCATTTAGCGGTAGCTCCTACAATGAGCAGTTCTTC. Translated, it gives CASSSFSGSSYNEQFF.

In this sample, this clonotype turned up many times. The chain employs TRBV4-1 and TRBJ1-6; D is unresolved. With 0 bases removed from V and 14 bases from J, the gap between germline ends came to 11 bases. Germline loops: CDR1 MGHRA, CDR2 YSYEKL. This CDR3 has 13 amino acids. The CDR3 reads CASSQDQARSLHF. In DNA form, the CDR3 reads TGCGCCAGCAGCCAAGACCAGGCCAGGTCCCTCCACTTT.

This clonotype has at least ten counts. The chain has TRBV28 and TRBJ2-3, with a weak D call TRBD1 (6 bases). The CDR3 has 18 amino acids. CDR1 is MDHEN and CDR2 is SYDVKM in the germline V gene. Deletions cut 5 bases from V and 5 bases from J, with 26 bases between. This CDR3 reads CASSPNNRDSAPGDTQYF. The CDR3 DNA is TGTGCCAGCAGTCCCAACAACAGGGATAGCGCTCCGGGAGATACGCAGTATTTT. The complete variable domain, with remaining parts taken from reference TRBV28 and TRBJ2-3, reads DVKVTQSSRYLVKRTGEKVFLECVQDMDHENMFWYRQDPGLGLRLIYFSYDVKMKEKGDIPEGYSVSREKKERFSLILESASTNQTSMYLCASSPNNRDSAPGDTQYFGPGTRLTVL.

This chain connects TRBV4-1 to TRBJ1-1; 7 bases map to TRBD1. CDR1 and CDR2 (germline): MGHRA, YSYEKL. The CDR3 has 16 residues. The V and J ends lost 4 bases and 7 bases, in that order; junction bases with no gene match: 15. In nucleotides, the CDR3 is TGCGCCAGCAGCCCGATTTACTCTCGACAGGGTGGTGAAGCTTTCTTT. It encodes CASSPIYSRQGGEAFF.

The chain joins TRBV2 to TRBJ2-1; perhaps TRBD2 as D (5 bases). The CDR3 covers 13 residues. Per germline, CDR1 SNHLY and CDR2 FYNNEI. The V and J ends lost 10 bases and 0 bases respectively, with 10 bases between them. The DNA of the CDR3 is TGTGCCACTAGCTGCCCCTCCTACAATGAGCAGTTCTTC. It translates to CATSCPSYNEQFF.

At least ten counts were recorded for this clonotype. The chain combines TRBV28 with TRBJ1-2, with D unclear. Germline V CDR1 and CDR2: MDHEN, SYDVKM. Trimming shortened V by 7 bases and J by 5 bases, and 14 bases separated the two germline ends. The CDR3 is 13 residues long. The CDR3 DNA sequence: TGTGCCAGCACGGCTCACGGAGGTTATGGCTACACCTTC. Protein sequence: CASTAHGGYGYTF.

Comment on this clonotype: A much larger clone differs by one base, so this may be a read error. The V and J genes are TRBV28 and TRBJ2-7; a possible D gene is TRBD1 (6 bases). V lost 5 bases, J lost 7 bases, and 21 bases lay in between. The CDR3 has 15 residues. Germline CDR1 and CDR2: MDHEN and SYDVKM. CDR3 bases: TGTGCCAGCAGTCCGCGACAGGCCCGCCAAATTGAGCAGTACTTC. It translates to CASSPRQARQIEQYF.

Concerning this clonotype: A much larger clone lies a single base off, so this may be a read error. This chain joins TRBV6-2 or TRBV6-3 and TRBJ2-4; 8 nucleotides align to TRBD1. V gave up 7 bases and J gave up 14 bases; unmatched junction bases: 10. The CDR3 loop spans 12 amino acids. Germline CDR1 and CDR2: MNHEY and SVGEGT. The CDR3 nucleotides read TGTGCCAGCATTGGGACAGGCCCTAGAAAGTACTTC. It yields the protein CASIGTGPRKYF.

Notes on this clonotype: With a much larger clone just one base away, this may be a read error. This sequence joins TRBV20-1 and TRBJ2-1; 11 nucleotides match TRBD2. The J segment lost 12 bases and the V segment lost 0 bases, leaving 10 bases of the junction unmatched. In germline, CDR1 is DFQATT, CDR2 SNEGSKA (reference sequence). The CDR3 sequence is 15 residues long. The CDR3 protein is CSARDQLAGDHVQFF. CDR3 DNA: TGCAGTGCTAGAGATCAACTAGCGGGAGATCATGTGCAGTTCTTC.

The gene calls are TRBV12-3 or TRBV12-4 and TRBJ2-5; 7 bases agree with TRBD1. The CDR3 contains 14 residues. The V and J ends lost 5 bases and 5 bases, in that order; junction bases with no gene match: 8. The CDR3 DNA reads TGTGCCAGCAGTCCGACAGGGACGGGGGAGACCCAGTACTTC. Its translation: CASSPTGTGETQYF.

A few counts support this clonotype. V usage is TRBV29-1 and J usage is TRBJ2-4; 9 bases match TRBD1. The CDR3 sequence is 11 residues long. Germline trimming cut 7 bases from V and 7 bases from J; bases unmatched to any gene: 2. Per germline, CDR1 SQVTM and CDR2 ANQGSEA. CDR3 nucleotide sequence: TGCAGCGCAGGACAGGGGAACATTCAGTACTTC. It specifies CSAGQGNIQYF.

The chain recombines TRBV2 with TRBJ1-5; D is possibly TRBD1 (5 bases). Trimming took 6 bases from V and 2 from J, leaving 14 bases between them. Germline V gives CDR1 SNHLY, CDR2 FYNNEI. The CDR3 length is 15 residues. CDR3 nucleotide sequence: TGTGCCAGCAGATCAGGGCGCGCGGGCAATCAGCCCCAGCATTTT. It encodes CASRSGRAGNQPQHF.

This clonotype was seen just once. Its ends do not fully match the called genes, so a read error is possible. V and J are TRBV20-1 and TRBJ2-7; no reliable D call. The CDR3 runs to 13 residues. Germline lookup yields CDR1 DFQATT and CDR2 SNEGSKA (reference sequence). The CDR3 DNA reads TGCAGTGCCTCGTCTCCTCAACCCTACCAGCAGTACTTC. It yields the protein CSASSPQPYQQYF.

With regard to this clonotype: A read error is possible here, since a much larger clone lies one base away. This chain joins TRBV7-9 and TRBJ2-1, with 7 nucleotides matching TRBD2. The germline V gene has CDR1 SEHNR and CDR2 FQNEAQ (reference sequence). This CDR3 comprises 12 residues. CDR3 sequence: CASSGLVDDQFF. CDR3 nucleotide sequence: TGTGCCAGCAGTGGACTAGTCGATGACCAGTTCTTC. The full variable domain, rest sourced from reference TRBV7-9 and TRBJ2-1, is DTGVSQNPRHKITKRGQNVTFRCDPISEHNRLYWYRQTLGQGPEFLTYFQNEAQLEKSRLLSDRFSAERPKGSFSTLEIQRTEQGDSAMYLCASSGLVDDQFFGPGTRLTVL.

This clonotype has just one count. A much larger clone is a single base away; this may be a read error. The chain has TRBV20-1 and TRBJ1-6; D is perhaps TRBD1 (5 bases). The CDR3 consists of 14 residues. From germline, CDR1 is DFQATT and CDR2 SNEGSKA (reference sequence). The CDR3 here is CSSGTAGQNSHLHF. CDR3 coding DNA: TGCAGCTCCGGGACCGCAGGCCAGAATTCACACCTCCACTTT.

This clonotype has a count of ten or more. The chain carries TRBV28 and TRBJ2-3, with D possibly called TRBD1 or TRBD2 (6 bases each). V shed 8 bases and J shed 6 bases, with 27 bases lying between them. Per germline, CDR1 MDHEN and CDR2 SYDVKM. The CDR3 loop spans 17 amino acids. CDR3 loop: CASHDHGNREAGDTQYF. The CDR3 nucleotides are TGTGCCAGCCACGACCACGGAAACAGGGAGGCGGGGGATACGCAGTATTTT.

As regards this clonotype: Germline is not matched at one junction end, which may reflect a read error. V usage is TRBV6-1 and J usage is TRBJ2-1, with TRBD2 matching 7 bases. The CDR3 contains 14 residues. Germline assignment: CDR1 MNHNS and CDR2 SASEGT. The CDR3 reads CASQTGGEYNEQFF. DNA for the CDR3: TGCGCCAGCCAAACGGGAGGAGAGTACAATGAGCAGTTCTTC.

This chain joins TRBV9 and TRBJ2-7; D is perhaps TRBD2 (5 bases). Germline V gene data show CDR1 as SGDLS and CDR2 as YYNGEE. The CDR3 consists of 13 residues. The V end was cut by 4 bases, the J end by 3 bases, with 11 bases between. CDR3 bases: TGTGCCAGCAGCCCCCCAAGCGGCTACGAGCAGTACTTC. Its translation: CASSPPSGYEQYF.

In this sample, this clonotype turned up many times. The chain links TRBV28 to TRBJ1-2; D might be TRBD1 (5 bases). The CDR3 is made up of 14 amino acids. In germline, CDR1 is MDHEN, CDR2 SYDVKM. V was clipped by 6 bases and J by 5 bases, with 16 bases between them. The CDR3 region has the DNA TGTGCCAGCAGCACCCCCCTAGGGGAGTATGGCTACACCTTC. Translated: CASSTPLGEYGYTF.

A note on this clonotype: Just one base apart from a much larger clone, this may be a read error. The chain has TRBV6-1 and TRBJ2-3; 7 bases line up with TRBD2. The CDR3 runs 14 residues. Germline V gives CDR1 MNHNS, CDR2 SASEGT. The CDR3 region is CASSTSRNTDRQYF. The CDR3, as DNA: TGTGCCTCTTCGACTAGCCGAAACACAGATAGGCAGTATTTT.

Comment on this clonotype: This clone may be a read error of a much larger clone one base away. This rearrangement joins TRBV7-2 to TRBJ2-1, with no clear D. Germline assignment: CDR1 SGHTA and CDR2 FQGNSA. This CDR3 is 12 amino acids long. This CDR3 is CDSSFTGNEQFF. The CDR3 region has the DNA TGTGACAGCAGCTTCACCGGGAATGAGCAGTTCTTC.

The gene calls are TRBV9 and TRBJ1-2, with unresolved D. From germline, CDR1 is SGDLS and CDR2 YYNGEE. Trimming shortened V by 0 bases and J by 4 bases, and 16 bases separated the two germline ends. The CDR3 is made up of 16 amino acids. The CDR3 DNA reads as TGTGCCAGCAGCGTAGAACCGGGGAAGTATGCCTATGGCTACACCTTC. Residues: CASSVEPGKYAYGYTF.

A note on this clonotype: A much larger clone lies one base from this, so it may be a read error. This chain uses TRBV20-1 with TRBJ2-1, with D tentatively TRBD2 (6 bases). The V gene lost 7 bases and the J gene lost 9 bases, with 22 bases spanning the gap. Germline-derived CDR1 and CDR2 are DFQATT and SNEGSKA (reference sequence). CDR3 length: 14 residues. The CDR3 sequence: CSVPASGWRSEQFF. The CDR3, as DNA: TGCAGTGTTCCCGCCAGCGGGTGGCGAAGTGAGCAGTTCTTC.

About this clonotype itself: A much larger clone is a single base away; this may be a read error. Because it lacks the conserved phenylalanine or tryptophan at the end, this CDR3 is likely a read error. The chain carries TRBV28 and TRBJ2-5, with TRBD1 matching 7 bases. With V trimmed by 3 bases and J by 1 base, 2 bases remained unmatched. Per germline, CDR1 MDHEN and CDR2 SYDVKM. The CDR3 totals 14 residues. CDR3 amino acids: CASSFGTVQETQYY. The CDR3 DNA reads TGTGCCAGCAGTTTTGGGACAGTCCAAGAGACCCAGTACTAC.

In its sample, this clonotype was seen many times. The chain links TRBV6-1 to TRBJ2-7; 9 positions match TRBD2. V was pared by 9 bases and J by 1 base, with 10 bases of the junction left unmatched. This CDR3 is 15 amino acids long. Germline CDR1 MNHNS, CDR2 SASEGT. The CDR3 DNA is TGTGCCAGTCAAGCGGGAGGAAACCCGTCCTACGAGCAGTACTTC. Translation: CASQAGGNPSYEQYF.

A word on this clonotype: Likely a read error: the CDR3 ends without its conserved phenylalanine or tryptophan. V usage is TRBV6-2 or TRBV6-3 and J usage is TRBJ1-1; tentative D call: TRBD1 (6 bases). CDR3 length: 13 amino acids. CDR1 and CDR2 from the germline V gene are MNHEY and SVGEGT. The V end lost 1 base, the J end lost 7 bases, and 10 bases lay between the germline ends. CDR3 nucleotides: TGTGCCAGCAGTTACTACAGGGATAGTGAAGCTTTCCTT. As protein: CASSYYRDSEAFL.